This is a list of T cell receptor beta chains from one sample in a study of PD-1 blockade in classical Hodgkin lymphoma. The repertoire was sequenced with immunoSEQ multiplex PCR; TCRdb's copy has only in-frame clones and lacks some. The sample carries tens of thousands of clones, about 85% recorded once. Here the sequenced sample was CD4+ T cells from blood, taken before the fourth cycle of nivolumab. These receptors all stem from a human donor with classical Hodgkin lymphoma. CDR3s include the opening cysteine and the closing phenylalanine or tryptophan. The D gene is left open where the match is weak. Size is stated for part of the rows, as once, few or many counts, or as a class when the clone is expanded.

>TRBJ2-7|NA|NA|TRBV6-6
TGTGCCAGCAGTTACTCCCACGAGCAGTACTTC
CASSYSHEQYF
>TRBJ2-7|TRBD2|once|TRBV29-1
TGCAGCGCCGGGCGGGAGTTCAACGAGCAGTACTTC
CSAGREFNEQYF
>TRBJ2-1|TRBD2|NA|TRBV7-9
TGTGCCAGCAGCGGTCAGCGGGAGGGCCGAGGGGAGCAGTTCTTC
CASSGQREGRGEQFF
>TRBJ2-5|TRBD2|NA|TRBV5-8
TGTGCCAGCAGCTTGGTGCTAGCGGGAGGGCCGCGTCAAGAGACCCAGTACTTC
CASSLVLAGGPRQETQYF
>TRBJ2-3|TRBD1|NA|TRBV9
TGTGCCAGCAGCGTAGGAGGCACAGGGGGTTCCACAGATACGCAGTATTTT
CASSVGGTGGSTDTQYF
>TRBJ2-1|NA|NA|TRBV7-8
TGTGCCAGCAGCTTAGGACCAACTAGCCAGGGCGATGAGCAGTTCTTC
CASSLGPTSQGDEQFF
>TRBJ2-7|TRBD2|NA|TRBV2
TGTGCCAGCAGTGGCGGCCTAGCGGGAGGGTACGAGCAGTACTTC
CASSGGLAGGYEQYF
>TRBJ2-3|NA|NA|TRBV5-1
TGCGCCAGCAGCTTGAGGATAGGCACAGATACGCAGTATTTT
CASSLRIGTDTQYF
>TRBJ2-6|NA|NA|TRBV27
TGTGCCAGCAGTTTATATGGCAGGGCGGCTGGGGCCAACGTCCTGACTTTC
CASSLYGRAAGANVLTF
>TRBJ1-5|NA|NA|TRBV9
TGTGCCAGCAGCGTAGATTCCCATCAGCCCCAGCATTTT
CASSVDSHQPQHF
>TRBJ2-7|NA|NA|TRBV7-2
TGTGCCAGCAGCTTAGGGACTACCCGCGAGCAGTACTTC
CASSLGTTREQYF
>TRBJ2-3|TRBD2|NA|TRBV18
TGTGCCAGCTCACCGGGACTAAGAGGCGATACGCAGTATTTT
CASSPGLRGDTQYF
>TRBJ1-3|TRBD1|NA|TRBV7-2
TGTGCCAGCAGCGGGGACAGGGGAAGGAACACCATATATTTT
CASSGDRGRNTIYF
>TRBJ1-2|TRBD1|NA|TRBV5-8
TGTGCCAGCAGCTTGCAGGGGGCGATTGGCTACACCTTC
CASSLQGAIGYTF
>TRBJ1-1|NA|once|TRBV19
TGTGCCAGTACCCGACTGCCGGGACGCTTAAACACTGAAGCTTTCTTT
CASTRLPGRLNTEAFF
>TRBJ1-5|TRBD1|NA|TRBV18
TGTGCCAGCTCACTCACACAGGGGATGGATCAGCCCCAGCATTTT
CASSLTQGMDQPQHF
>TRBJ1-2|NA|NA|TRBV27
TGTGCCAGCAGTGGTCGACCTCCTAACTATGGCTACACCTTC
CASSGRPPNYGYTF
>TRBJ2-2|NA|NA|TRBV5-1
TGCGCCAGCAGCGGAACGACTAGTACCGGGGAGCTGTTTTTT
CASSGTTSTGELFF
>TRBJ1-1|NA|NA|TRBV4-3
TGCGCCAGCAGCCCGGGACTTGAGAGCACTGAAGCTTTCTTT
CASSPGLESTEAFF
>TRBJ1-3|TRBD1|NA|TRBV28
TGTGCCAGCAGTTCCCTCACCATTCGGACAGGGAAAGACACCATATATTTT
CASSSLTIRTGKDTIYF